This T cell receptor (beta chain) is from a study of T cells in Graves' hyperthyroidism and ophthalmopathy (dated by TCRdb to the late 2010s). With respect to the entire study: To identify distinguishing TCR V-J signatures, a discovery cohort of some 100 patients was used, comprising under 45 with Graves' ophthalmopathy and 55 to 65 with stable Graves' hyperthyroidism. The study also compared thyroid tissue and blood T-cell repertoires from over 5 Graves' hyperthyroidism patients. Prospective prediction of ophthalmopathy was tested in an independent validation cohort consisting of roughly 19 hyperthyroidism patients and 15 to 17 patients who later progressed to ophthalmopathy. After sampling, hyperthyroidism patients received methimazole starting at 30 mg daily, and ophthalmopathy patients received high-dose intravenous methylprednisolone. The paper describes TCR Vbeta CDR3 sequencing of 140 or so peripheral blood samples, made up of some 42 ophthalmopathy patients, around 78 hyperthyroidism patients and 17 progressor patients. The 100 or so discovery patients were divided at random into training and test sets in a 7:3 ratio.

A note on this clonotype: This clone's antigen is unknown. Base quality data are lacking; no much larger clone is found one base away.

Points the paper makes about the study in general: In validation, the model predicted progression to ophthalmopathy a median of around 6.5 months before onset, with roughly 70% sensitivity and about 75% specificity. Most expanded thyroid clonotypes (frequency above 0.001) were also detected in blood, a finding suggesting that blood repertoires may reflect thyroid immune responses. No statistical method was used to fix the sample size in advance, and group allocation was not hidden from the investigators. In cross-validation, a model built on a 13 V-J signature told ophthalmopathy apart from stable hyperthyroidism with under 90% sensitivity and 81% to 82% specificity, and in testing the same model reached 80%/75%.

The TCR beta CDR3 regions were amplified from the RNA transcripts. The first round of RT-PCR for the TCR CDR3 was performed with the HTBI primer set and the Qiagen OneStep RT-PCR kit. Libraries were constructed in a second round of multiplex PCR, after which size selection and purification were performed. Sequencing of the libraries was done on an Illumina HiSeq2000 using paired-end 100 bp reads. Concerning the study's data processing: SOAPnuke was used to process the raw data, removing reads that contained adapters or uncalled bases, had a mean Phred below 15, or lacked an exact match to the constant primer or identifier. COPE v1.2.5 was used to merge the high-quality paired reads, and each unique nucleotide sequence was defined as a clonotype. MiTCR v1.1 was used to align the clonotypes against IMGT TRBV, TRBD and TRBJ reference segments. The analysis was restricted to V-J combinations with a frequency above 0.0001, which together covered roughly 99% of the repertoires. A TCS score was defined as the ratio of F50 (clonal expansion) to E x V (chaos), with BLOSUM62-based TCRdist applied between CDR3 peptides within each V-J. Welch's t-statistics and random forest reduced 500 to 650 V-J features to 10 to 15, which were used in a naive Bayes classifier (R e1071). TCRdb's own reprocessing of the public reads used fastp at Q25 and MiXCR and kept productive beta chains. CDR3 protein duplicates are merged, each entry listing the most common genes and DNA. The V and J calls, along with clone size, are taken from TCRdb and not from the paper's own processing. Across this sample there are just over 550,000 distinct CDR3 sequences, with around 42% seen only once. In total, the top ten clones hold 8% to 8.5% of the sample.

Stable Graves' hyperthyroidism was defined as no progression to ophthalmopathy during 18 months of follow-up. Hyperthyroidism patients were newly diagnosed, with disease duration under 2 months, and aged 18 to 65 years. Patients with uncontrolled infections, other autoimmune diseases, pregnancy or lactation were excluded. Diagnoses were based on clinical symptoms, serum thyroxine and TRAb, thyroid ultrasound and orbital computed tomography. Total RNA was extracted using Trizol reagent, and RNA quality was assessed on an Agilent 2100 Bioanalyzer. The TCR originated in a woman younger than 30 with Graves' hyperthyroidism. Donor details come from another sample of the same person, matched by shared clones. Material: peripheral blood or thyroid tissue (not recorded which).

The nucleotide sequence is given as TGTGCCAGCTCAACCAGGAGAATATCCTACGAGCAGTACTTC. It codes for CASSTRRISYEQYF. Recombination joined TRBV7-8 with TRBJ2-7; the D gene is unclear. CDR1 and CDR2, looked up from the germline V gene, are SGHVS and FQNEAQ. V and J are truncated by 8 bases and 1 base respectively, leaving an intervening sequence of 15 bases. From the cysteine through the phenylalanine, the CDR3 covers 14 amino acids. Only the CDR3 DNA is retained, 42 bases long and in frame from the first base.